Listed below are T cell receptor beta chains from one sample, sequenced in a study of cytomegalovirus exposure and HLA in healthy donors. Profiled with immunoSEQ multiplex PCR; TCRdb holds only in-frame clones, not every one. The sample carries roughly 180,000 clones, around 78% recorded once. The source material was PBMCs. All receptors derive from a woman aged 45-59 years in good health and CMV-seropositive. The CDR3 runs from the conserved cysteine through the conserved F or W. The order of the fields is clone size, D gene, J gene, V gene, CDR3 length, CDR3 DNA, CDR3 protein. A D gene is named only where the DNA matches it firmly. The listing skips clone size in some rows; elsewhere it reads once, few, many or a size class.

clone_size: -; d_call: -; j_call: TRBJ1-5; v_call: TRBV5-8; cdr3_length: 16; cdr3_nt: TGTGCCAGCAGCATGGGAGTTTTCTCACGCAATCAGCCCCAGCATTTT; cdr3_aa: CASSMGVFSRNQPQHF
clone_size: -; d_call: TRBD1; j_call: TRBJ2-7; v_call: TRBV6-5; cdr3_length: 13; cdr3_nt: TGTGCCAGCGTCGGGAAGGGGGCCTTCGAGCAGTACTTC; cdr3_aa: CASVGKGAFEQYF
clone_size: once; d_call: -; j_call: TRBJ1-1; v_call: TRBV9; cdr3_length: 15; cdr3_nt: TGTGCCAGCAGCGTAGCTTATGACATGAACACTGAAGCTTTCTTT; cdr3_aa: CASSVAYDMNTEAFF
clone_size: -; d_call: TRBD2; j_call: TRBJ2-1; v_call: TRBV5-4; cdr3_length: 15; cdr3_nt: TGTGCCAGCAGCTTGGCCGGGCGGGGGTACAATGAGCAGTTCTTC; cdr3_aa: CASSLAGRGYNEQFF
clone_size: -; d_call: -; j_call: TRBJ2-2; v_call: TRBV19; cdr3_length: 14; cdr3_nt: TGTGCCAGTAGTGTCCTTACAGACACCGGGGAGCTGTTTTTT; cdr3_aa: CASSVLTDTGELFF
clone_size: -; d_call: -; j_call: TRBJ2-7; v_call: TRBV14; cdr3_length: 14; cdr3_nt: TGTGCCAGCAGCCAAGATGCGCAGGGGTTACGGCAGTACTTC; cdr3_aa: CASSQDAQGLRQYF
clone_size: -; d_call: TRBD1; j_call: TRBJ1-6; v_call: TRBV2; cdr3_length: 16; cdr3_nt: TGTGCCAGTTACCGGGACAGGAGCTCCTATAATTCACCCCTCCACTTT; cdr3_aa: CASYRDRSSYNSPLHF
clone_size: -; d_call: TRBD2; j_call: TRBJ2-1; v_call: TRBV7-3; cdr3_length: 15; cdr3_nt: TGTGCCAGCAGCCTAGAAGCGGGGGAGTACAATGAGCAGTTCTTC; cdr3_aa: CASSLEAGEYNEQFF
clone_size: once; d_call: TRBD1; j_call: TRBJ1-3; v_call: TRBV7-9; cdr3_length: 18; cdr3_nt: TGTGCCAGCAGCTTAGGTTTCCCTACAGGGGGTGGTGGAAACACCATATATTTT; cdr3_aa: CASSLGFPTGGGGNTIYF
clone_size: -; d_call: -; j_call: TRBJ1-4; v_call: TRBV5-1; cdr3_length: 16; cdr3_nt: TGCGCCAGCAGCTTGAGACCGACAGCAACTAATGAAAAACTGTTTTTT; cdr3_aa: CASSLRPTATNEKLFF
clone_size: -; d_call: TRBD1; j_call: TRBJ2-7; v_call: TRBV5-1; cdr3_length: 13; cdr3_nt: TGCGCCAGCAGCGGGCAGACAGGGGCCGAGCAGTACTTC; cdr3_aa: CASSGQTGAEQYF
clone_size: -; d_call: TRBD1; j_call: TRBJ1-1; v_call: TRBV27; cdr3_length: 14; cdr3_nt: TGTGCCAGCAGGCCTTGGACAGGGAAAACTGAAGCTTTCTTT; cdr3_aa: CASRPWTGKTEAFF
clone_size: -; d_call: TRBD2; j_call: TRBJ2-1; v_call: TRBV29-1; cdr3_length: 16; cdr3_nt: TGCAGCGTTAGGGTTAGCGGGGGAGGAGGGTACAATGAGCAGTTCTTC; cdr3_aa: CSVRVSGGGGYNEQFF
clone_size: -; d_call: -; j_call: TRBJ2-2; v_call: TRBV4-1; cdr3_length: 14; cdr3_nt: TGCGCCAGCAGCCAAGAAAGAGGGACCGGGGAGCTGTTTTTT; cdr3_aa: CASSQERGTGELFF
clone_size: -; d_call: -; j_call: TRBJ1-6; v_call: TRBV7-6; cdr3_length: 17; cdr3_nt: TGTGCCAGCAGCTTAGCCCCGGGAGGGCAAGTGGCTTCACCCCTCCACTTT; cdr3_aa: CASSLAPGGQVASPLHF